This T cell receptor (beta chain) was documented in a study of T cells in Graves' hyperthyroidism and ophthalmopathy. Overall study context: Peripheral blood was taken when the disease was first diagnosed, before any treatment began. Study observations and caveats: Model output signaled ophthalmopathy a median approximately six months ahead of onset.

Amplification of TCR beta CDR3 regions was performed using RNA transcripts as template. TCR CDR3 underwent first-round RT-PCR with the HTBI primer set. TCRdb reanalysed the multiplex PCR reads using MiXCR and keeps one entry per CDR3 protein. The data show hundreds of thousands of distinct CDR3 sequences, about 20% seen once. Concerning this clonotype: Antigen specificity is unknown.

Among ophthalmopathy patients, the Clinical Activity Score reached at least 3, the NOSPECS grade reached at least 4, and duration remained under 3 months. There are 14 residues in the CDR3. The germline CDR1 and CDR2 sequences are SQVTM and ANQGSEA. Trimming removed 1 base at V and 6 bases at J, with 13 bases between. The sequencing sample was made of blood. The sequence was obtained from a young man with Graves' ophthalmopathy. The chain uses TRBV29-1 and TRBJ2-4; D unclear. The CDR3 spells CSVEGVGSGNIQYF. In nucleotides, the CDR3 is TGCAGCGTTGAAGGGGTGGGGTCGGGAAACATTCAGTACTTC. Drawing the rest from reference TRBV29-1 and TRBJ2-4, the complete variable domain is SAVISQKPSRDICQRGTSLTIQCQVDSQVTMMFWYRQQPGQSLTLIATANQGSEATYESGFVIDKFPISRPNLTFSTLTVSNMSPEDSSIYLCSVEGVGSGNIQYFGAGTRLSVL.